This record concerns one T cell receptor (beta chain) sequence. Its antigen is as yet unknown. The sample originates from a study of T cell responses to AZD1222 COVID-19 vaccine. Study-wide points: Baseline seropositivity characterized only a handful of AZD1222 recipients. It should be noted that donors were predominantly white British and more often female, and clonal diversity was possibly underestimated. Repertoire samples came only from after the peak T cell response.

Produced via immunoSEQ multiplex PCR; TCRdb's table is partial and in-frame only. The sample carries about 150,000 clones, about nine tenths recorded once. The source was peripheral blood, collected on day 0 of AZD1222 vaccination. This clonotype was sampled from an adult in good health.

The CDR3 reads CASSLTGSFQTQYF. The CDR3 nucleotides are TGCGCCAGCAGCCTTACAGGTTCCTTCCAAACGCAGTATTTT. The chain has TRBV4-3 and TRBJ2-3; tentative D call: TRBD1 (5 bases). The germline V gene encodes CDR1 LGHNA and CDR2 YSLEER. V gave up 4 bases and J gave up 9 bases, with 17 bases separating them. The length of the CDR3 is 14 residues.